These 27 T cell receptor beta chains were all obtained from the same sample, sequenced in a study of OX40 agonist ivuxolimab in advanced cancers. Repertoires were generated with immunoSEQ multiplex PCR, while TCRdb's copy carries only in-frame clones and drops some. The sample consists of 110,000 or so clones, 85% to 95% of them appearing once. The sequencing used CD4+ or CD8+ T cells sorted from blood, collected in a trial of the OX40 agonist ivuxolimab. These receptors were collected from an adult with an advanced solid tumor such as melanoma, head and neck, liver or kidney cancer.

The chain links TRBV11-2 to TRBJ1-1; D may be TRBD1 (5 bases). Germline V lookup: CDR1 SGHAT, CDR2 FQNNGV. Trimming stripped 2 bases from V and 5 bases from J, with 12 bases between. CDR3 length: 14 amino acids. In DNA, the CDR3 is TGTGCCAGCAGCTTATCCTTGACAGATACTGAAGCTTTCTTT. Translated, it gives CASSLSLTDTEAFF.

V usage is TRBV5-4 and J usage is TRBJ2-5; tentative D call: TRBD1 (6 bases). Germline assignment: CDR1 SGHNT and CDR2 YYREEE (reference sequence). CDR3 size: 14 residues. Trimming left V 5 bases short and J 5 bases short, with 16 bases between. The CDR3 coding sequence is TGTGCCAGCAGGCCTGTACAGGGTACCGAGACCCAGTACTTC. Protein product: CASRPVQGTETQYF.

The rearrangement uses TRBV7-8 and TRBJ2-5; D not certain. V dropped 1 base and J dropped 1 base, with 4 bases sitting between them. The CDR3 spans 13 residues. The germline V gene encodes CDR1 SGHVS and CDR2 FQNEAQ. CDR3 in DNA: TGTGCCAGCAGCTTAGGCACCCAAGAGACCCAGTACTTC. Translating gives CASSLGTQETQYF.

The chain links TRBV19 to TRBJ1-3; D not certain. The length of the CDR3 is 14 residues. Germline V lookup: CDR1 LNHDA, CDR2 SQIVND (reference sequence). V was pared by 7 bases and J by 1 base, with 11 bases between. The CDR3 bases are TGTGCCAGTAACCCCGGCAGATCTGGAAACACCATATATTTT. Translation gives CASNPGRSGNTIYF. The full variable domain, rest sourced from reference TRBV19 and TRBJ1-3, is DGGITQSPKYLFRKEGQNVTLSCEQNLNHDAMYWYRQDPGQGLRLIYYSQIVNDFQKGDIAEGYSVSREKKESFPLTVTSAQKNPTAFYLCASNPGRSGNTIYFGEGSWLTVV.

This sequence joins TRBV5-1 and TRBJ2-3; 7 nucleotides match TRBD2. V was clipped by 2 bases and J by 1 base; unmatched bases: 1. Germline V gives CDR1 SGHRS, CDR2 YFSETQ. The CDR3 totals 14 residues. The CDR3 loop is CASSFREGTDTQYF. For the CDR3, the DNA is TGCGCCAGCAGCTTTCGGGAGGGCACAGATACGCAGTATTTT. Full variable domain (remainder filled in from reference TRBV5-1 and TRBJ2-3): KAGVTQTPRYLIKTRGQQVTLSCSPISGHRSVSWYQQTPGQGLQFLFEYFSETQRNKGNFPGRFSGRQFSNSRSEMNVSTLELGDSALYLCASSFREGTDTQYFGPGTRLTVL.

The genes are TRBV29-1 and TRBJ2-7; TRBD2 aligns across 8 bases. The germline V gene has CDR1 SQVTM and CDR2 ANQGSEA. The ends lost 7 bases at V and 2 bases at J; junction bases unmatched: 7. The CDR3 runs 13 residues. CDR3 in amino acids: CSAGGDNTYEQYF. DNA of the CDR3: TGCAGCGCCGGGGGGGACAACACCTACGAGCAGTACTTC.

V and J are TRBV2 and TRBJ2-3, with D perhaps given as TRBD1 or TRBD2 (6 bases each). The CDR3 is 16 residues long. Trimming took off 8 bases at V and 0 bases at J, with 18 bases between the two ends. Germline CDR1 and CDR2: SNHLY and FYNNEI. CDR3 sequence (DNA): TGTGCCAGCGAGGATACGGGGGCGATCAGCACAGATACGCAGTATTTT. Translating it yields CASEDTGAISTDTQYF.

This chain connects TRBV5-1 to TRBJ1-2, with 7 bases fitting TRBD1. Trimming removed 3 bases from V and 2 bases from J; junction bases left unmatched: 4. Germline assignment: CDR1 SGHRS and CDR2 YFSETQ. This CDR3 is 14 amino acids long. CDR3 nucleotide sequence: TGCGCCAGCAGCTCCGGGACAGAGAACTATGGCTACACCTTC. It yields the protein CASSSGTENYGYTF.

The chain has TRBV14 and TRBJ1-3; D ambiguous. This CDR3 spans 18 amino acids. V lost 2 bases and J lost 2, with 19 bases in between. Germline V gene data show CDR1 as SGHDN and CDR2 as FVKESK. CDR3 DNA: TGTGCCAGCAGCCAATATCGGTCCGTGTGGGGTACTGGAAACACCATATATTTT. It codes for CASSQYRSVWGTGNTIYF. The full variable domain, with the rest looked up from reference TRBV14 and TRBJ1-3, is EAGVTQFPSHSVIEKGQTVTLRCDPISGHDNLYWYRRVMGKEIKFLLHFVKESKQDESGMPNNRFLAERTGGTYSTLKVQPAELEDSGVYFCASSQYRSVWGTGNTIYFGEGSWLTVV.

V usage is TRBV19 and J usage is TRBJ1-3; D is undetermined. This CDR3 contains 14 residues. Trimming took off 3 bases at V and 0 bases at J, with 6 bases between the two ends. The germline V gene encodes CDR1 LNHDA and CDR2 SQIVND (reference sequence). CDR3 amino acids: CASSIASSGNTIYF. The CDR3 nucleotides read TGTGCCAGTAGTATCGCAAGCTCTGGAAACACCATATATTTT. Supplemented by reference TRBV19 and TRBJ1-3, the full variable domain reads DGGITQSPKYLFRKEGQNVTLSCEQNLNHDAMYWYRQDPGQGLRLIYYSQIVNDFQKGDIAEGYSVSREKKESFPLTVTSAQKNPTAFYLCASSIASSGNTIYFGEGSWLTVV.

With regard to this clone: The junction shows a germline mismatch at one end, possibly a read error. CDR3 coding DNA: TGTGCTAGCAGCCAGGGGAGCAGCGGGGCCGGAGATACGCAGTATTTT. It codes for CASSQGSSGAGDTQYF. The chain couples TRBV7-7 to TRBJ2-3; D perhaps matches TRBD2 (7 bases). Germline V gene sequence: CDR1 SSHAT, CDR2 FNYEAQ (reference sequence). The CDR3 extends over 16 amino acids. The whole variable domain, filled in from reference TRBV7-7 and TRBJ2-3, reads GAGVSQSPRYKVTKRGQDVTLRCDPISSHATLYWYQQALGQGPEFLTYFNYEAQPDKSGLPSDRFSAERPEGSISTLTIQRTEQRDSAMYRCASSQGSSGAGDTQYFGPGTRLTVL.

The J gene is TRBJ2-5, the V gene TRBV6-1; D gene uncertain. Germline CDR1 MNHNS, CDR2 SASEGT. CDR3 length equals 14 residues. Trimming took off 6 bases at V and 1 base at J, with 12 bases between the two ends. CDR3 nucleotide sequence: TGTGCCAGCAGCGCCGGCGGTGGCCAAGAGACCCAGTACTTC. It encodes CASSAGGGQETQYF.

The sample holds one count of this clone. The chain joins TRBV9 to TRBJ2-5; 7 nucleotides match TRBD1. The germline V gene has CDR1 SGDLS and CDR2 YYNGEE. The CDR3 has 15 amino acids. V gave up 0 bases and J gave up 9 bases; unmatched junction bases: 11. The CDR3 loop is CASSVGGQGDGAQYF. The CDR3 DNA reads TGTGCCAGCAGCGTAGGGGGTCAGGGGGACGGGGCCCAGTACTTC.

The V and J genes are TRBV5-1 and TRBJ2-7; the D gene could be TRBD1 or TRBD2 (6 bases each). CDR3 length equals 15 residues. V was shortened by 3 bases and J by 0 bases, with 13 bases between the two germline ends. Germline V lookup: CDR1 SGHRS, CDR2 YFSETQ. CDR3: CASSWGATSSYEQYF. CDR3 DNA sequence: TGCGCCAGCAGCTGGGGGGCCACGAGCTCCTACGAGCAGTACTTC.

The chain uses TRBV4-2 and TRBJ1-2; D gene unclear. This CDR3 spans 15 amino acids. The germline gives CDR1 LGHNA, CDR2 YNFKEQ. Deletions cut 0 bases from V and 5 bases from J, with 13 bases between. CDR3 sequence: CASSQDVQARYGYTF. The CDR3 region has the DNA TGTGCCAGCAGCCAAGATGTCCAGGCTAGATATGGCTACACCTTC.

The J gene is TRBJ1-1, the V gene TRBV5-1; the D is unclear. The V end lost 3 bases, the J end lost 3 bases, and 9 bases lay between the germline ends. The CDR3 consists of 13 residues. Germline CDR1 and CDR2: SGHRS and YFSETQ. CDR3 DNA sequence: TGCGCCAGCAGCTCCTACACCTACACTGAAGCTTTCTTT. The encoded protein is CASSSYTYTEAFF.

This clone was counted a single time. The chain combines TRBV9 with TRBJ2-7, with D perhaps matching TRBD1 (5 bases). The CDR3 loop spans 14 amino acids. CDR1 and CDR2 from the germline V gene are SGDLS and YYNGEE. Trimming removed 0 bases at V and 4 bases at J, with 11 bases between. The DNA of the CDR3 is TGTGCCAGCAGCGTAGATGACAGCTCATACGAGCAGTACTTC. Translation gives CASSVDDSSYEQYF.

The chain is built from TRBV29-1 and TRBJ1-5; tentative D call: TRBD1 (5 bases). The germline V and J ends were trimmed by 5 bases and 9 bases, with 17 bases remaining between them. This CDR3 region has 13 residues. CDR1 is SQVTM, CDR2 ANQGSEA, per germline. The CDR3 loop is CSVIRQAGGPQHF. The CDR3 nucleotides are TGCAGCGTTATACGGCAGGCCGGGGGGCCCCAGCATTTT.

The chain joins TRBV6-4 to TRBJ2-5, with D maybe TRBD1 (5 bases). Germline loops: CDR1 MRHNA, CDR2 SNTAGT. There are 14 residues in the CDR3. The V end lost 2 bases, the J end lost 3 bases, and 10 bases lay between the germline ends. CDR3 amino acids: CASSDGGAEETQYF. Written as DNA, the CDR3 is TGTGCCAGCAGTGACGGTGGGGCAGAAGAGACCCAGTACTTC.

The chain has TRBV6-4 and TRBJ2-5; TRBD2 is a possible D gene (5 bases). The germline gives CDR1 MRHNA, CDR2 SNTAGT. This CDR3 region has 14 residues. The V end was cut by 10 bases, the J end by 4 bases, with 19 bases between. The CDR3 coding sequence is TGTGCCAAAATGGTGCGGAGGTCGGGAGAGACCCAGTACTTC. Its translation is CAKMVRRSGETQYF.

The rearrangement links TRBV11-3 to TRBJ2-5; D remains ambiguous. CDR3 length equals 15 residues. The germline CDR1 and CDR2 sequences are SGHNT and YENEEA. Trimming removed 5 bases from V and 7 bases from J, with 20 bases in between. CDR3 DNA sequence: TGTGCCAGCAGCCCGGTAGGCCCCATCTTGGGGACCCAGTACTTC. It specifies CASSPVGPILGTQYF. The whole variable domain, remainder taken from reference TRBV11-3 and TRBJ2-5, is EAGVVQSPRYKIIEKKQPVAFWCNPISGHNTLYWYLQNLGQGPELLIRYENEEAVDDSQLPKDRFSAERLKGVDSTLKIQPAELGDSAVYLCASSPVGPILGTQYFGPGTRLLVL.

The chain combines TRBV6-5 with TRBJ1-1; D gene uncertain. CDR3 size: 14 residues. V gave up 2 bases and J gave up 4 bases, with 11 bases separating them. CDR1 MNHEY and CDR2 SVGAGI come from the germline V gene. CDR3: CASSYEGFGTEAFF. The CDR3 nucleotides read TGTGCCAGCAGTTACGAGGGATTCGGCACTGAAGCTTTCTTT.

This clone came up once. The gene calls are TRBV18 and TRBJ2-7; the match to TRBD2 covers 8 bases. With 3 bases clipped from V and 2 bases from J, the junction kept 3 bases outside the gene matches. The CDR3 sequence is 14 residues long. Looked up from germline, CDR1 is KGHSH and CDR2 is LQKENI. The CDR3 nucleotides read TGTGCCAGCTCACCCCCGGGAGGGACCTACGAGCAGTACTTC. Protein: CASSPPGGTYEQYF. The full variable domain, rest sourced from reference TRBV18 and TRBJ2-7, is NAGVMQNPRHLVRRRGQEARLRCSPMKGHSHVYWYRQLPEEGLKFMVYLQKENIIDESGMPKERFSAEFPKEGPSILRIQQVVRGDSAAYFCASSPPGGTYEQYFGPGTRLTVT.

The chain uses TRBV5-1 and TRBJ2-3; D remains ambiguous. Looked up from germline, CDR1 is SGHRS and CDR2 is YFSETQ. The V and J ends lost 6 bases and 2 bases respectively, with 4 bases between them. There are 11 residues in the CDR3. The CDR3 spells CASKTTDTQYF. CDR3 nucleotide sequence: TGCGCCAGCAAGACCACAGATACGCAGTATTTT.

The CDR3 region is CASSPGRGMDEQYF. CDR3 DNA: TGTGCCAGCTCACCAGGACGGGGCATGGACGAGCAGTACTTC. The rearrangement links TRBV18 to TRBJ2-7, with D perhaps assigned TRBD1 or TRBD2 (5 bases each). The germline V gene has CDR1 KGHSH and CDR2 LQKENI. This CDR3 has 14 amino acids. Trimming left V 2 bases short and J 5 bases short, with 13 bases between.

The chain joins TRBV30 to TRBJ2-5, with 8 bases matching TRBD1. This CDR3 comprises 13 residues. The germline V gene has CDR1 GTSNPN and CDR2 SVGIG (reference sequence). V shed 5 bases and J 5 bases; nucleotides not matched to a gene: 7. The CDR3 nucleotides are TGTGCCTGGGCAGGGGGCGATGGGGAGACCCAGTACTTC. Translated, it gives CAWAGGDGETQYF. Supplemented by reference TRBV30 and TRBJ2-5, the full variable domain reads SQTIHQWPATLVQPVGSPLSLECTVEGTSNPNLYWYRQAAGRGLQLLFYSVGIGQISSEVPQNLSASRPQDRQFILSSKKLLLSDSGFYLCAWAGGDGETQYFGPGTRLLVL.

CDR3 DNA sequence: TGTGCCAGCAGCCTAGGGTGGAGCGGGTTGTACGAGCAGTACTTC. Translation gives CASSLGWSGLYEQYF. V is TRBV11-3 and J is TRBJ2-7, with D possibly matching TRBD2 (6 bases). V was cut by 5 bases and J by 4 bases, with 18 bases left in between. CDR1 is SGHNT and CDR2 is YENEEA in the germline V gene. The CDR3 loop spans 15 amino acids.